The 7 T cell receptor beta chains listed next were all sequenced from one sample in a study of T cell responses to AZD1222 COVID-19 vaccine. The method was immunoSEQ multiplex PCR; TCRdb's version includes in-frame clones alone and lacks a portion of them. Of 120,000 to 150,000 clones in the sample, about 91% are singletons; the top ten hold less than 9.5%. Sequences were derived from peripheral blood, sampled 28 days after the second AZD1222 dose. The receptor source for this set is an adult who received the AZD1222 COVID-19 vaccine.

The chain is built from TRBV3-1 (or the pseudogene TRBV3-2) and TRBJ2-2, with no clear D. This CDR3 contains 18 residues. In germline, CDR1 is LGHDT, CDR2 YNNKEL (reference sequence). Trimming removed 0 bases from V and 0 bases from J, with 14 bases in between. The CDR3 DNA reads as TGTGCCAGCAGCCAAGATCGTGTACTCCGGACGAACACCGGGGAGCTGTTTTTT. As protein: CASSQDRVLRTNTGELFF.

This chain links TRBV30 with TRBJ1-1; D uncertain. Germline CDR1 and CDR2: GTSNPN and SVGIG (reference sequence). Deletions cut 8 bases from V and 2 bases from J, with 21 bases between. CDR3 size: 15 residues. CDR3: CASSRLTLRNTEAFF. Written as DNA, the CDR3 is TGTGCCAGTTCGAGGTTGACGCTCCGTAACACTGAAGCTTTCTTT.

The chain employs TRBV6-5 and TRBJ1-1, with D perhaps TRBD1 (6 bases). CDR1 is MNHEY and CDR2 is SVGAGI in the germline V gene. V dropped 0 bases and J dropped 4 bases, with 12 bases sitting between them. The CDR3 totals 15 residues. DNA of the CDR3: TGTGCCAGCAGTTACTCCCGAGGGGGGAGCACTGAAGCTTTCTTT. Amino acid sequence: CASSYSRGGSTEAFF.

The genes are TRBV5-5 and TRBJ2-3; 7 nucleotides agree with TRBD1. V gave up 4 bases and J gave up 0 bases; unmatched junction bases: 8. Germline V lookup: CDR1 SGHKS, CDR2 YYEKEE (reference sequence). The CDR3 loop spans 16 amino acids. The CDR3 region is CASSLGQATSTDTQYF. The DNA of the CDR3 is TGTGCCAGCAGCCTAGGACAGGCCACTAGCACAGATACGCAGTATTTT.

This rearrangement joins TRBV5-6 to TRBJ1-2; the match to TRBD1 covers 9 bases. Looked up from germline, CDR1 is SGHDT and CDR2 is YYEEEE. CDR3 size: 16 residues. Trimming took 7 bases from V and 6 from J; bases not matched to a gene: 16. CDR3 nucleotides: TGTGCCAGCGCTTTCTCCCCTGGACAGGGGCTAGATGGCTACACCTTC. Translating gives CASAFSPGQGLDGYTF. Full variable domain (outside the CDR3, taken from reference TRBV5-6 and TRBJ1-2): DAGVTQSPTHLIKTRGQQVTLRCSPKSGHDTVSWYQQALGQGPQFIFQYYEEEERQRGNFPDRFSGHQFPNYSSELNVNALLLGDSALYLCASAFSPGQGLDGYTFGSGTRLTVV.

The CDR3 DNA sequence: TGTGCCAGCAGCTTGGCCGGGACAGGGGTACGAACTGAAGCTTTCTTT. This gives the protein CASSLAGTGVRTEAFF. The V gene is TRBV5-5, the J gene TRBJ1-1, with 10 bases fitting TRBD1. V trimming: 0 bases; J trimming: 5 bases; junction bases outside the gene matches: 7. Germline-derived CDR1 and CDR2 are SGHKS and YYEKEE (reference sequence). The CDR3 loop spans 16 amino acids.

This clone was seen once. This chain uses TRBV18 with TRBJ2-3; the D is unclear. V was trimmed by 2 bases and J by 3 bases, leaving 6 bases between them. The length of the CDR3 is 13 residues. Germline CDR1 and CDR2: KGHSH and LQKENI. CDR3 region: CASSPVLTDTQYF. The CDR3 DNA sequence: TGTGCCAGCTCACCAGTGCTAACAGATACGCAGTATTTT.